This TCR beta chain was sequenced during a study of shared clonotypes between healthy human individuals. The study's findings and limits: A reduction in generation probabilities was seen for non-shared clonotypes relative to those shared by all four donors. A few donors had 5% to 6% of their naive CD4 clonotypes in common. Few donors limited the genetic and exposure-history diversity represented.

J gave up 0 bases and V 6 bases, and 6 bases lay outside the gene matches. The CDR3 loop spans 15 amino acids. Germline CDR1 and CDR2: SGDLS and YYNGEE. At the deep level, the assay was run. Produced via immunoSEQ multiplex PCR; TCRdb's table is partial and in-frame only. The table includes a few million clones, over 85% detected once. Regarding this clone: Its antigen is unidentified.

The sequence was obtained from a man between 18 and 29 years old in good health. Source material: naive CD4+ T cells sorted from blood. Subset here: CD45RA+ positively selected. J is TRBJ2-1 and V is TRBV9; 7 bases map to TRBD2. The CDR3 DNA reads TGTGCCAGCAACCGAGCGGGGAGCTCCTACAATGAGCAGTTCTTC. Protein product: CASNRAGSSYNEQFF.